The 8 T cell receptor beta chains in this list originate from one sample, sequenced in a study of T-cell reconstitution after alpha-beta-depleted transplantation in children. Unique molecular identifiers were used to barcode this TCRbeta library. Using its own MiXCR run on the PCR reads, TCRdb lists one record per CDR3 protein. The profile shows around 100,000 distinct CDR3 sequences, about 7.5% of them singletons. The sample in question was PBMCs, obtained before TCRalphabeta/CD19-depleted stem cell transplant. Source of these receptors: a boy aged 2 to 10 with acute lymphoblastic leukemia, due to receive a stem cell transplant.

The V gene is TRBV12-3 or TRBV12-4, the J gene TRBJ1-5, with TRBD1 matching over 10 bases. This CDR3 spans 17 amino acids. J lost 3 bases, V lost 6 bases, and 11 bases had no gene match. The CDR3 loop reads CASSQSGTGAPNQPQHF. The CDR3 nucleotides are TGTGCCAGCAGCCAGTCCGGGACAGGGGCCCCCAATCAGCCCCAGCATTTT.

This clonotype was seen only a few times. The rearrangement links TRBV7-3 to TRBJ2-1; D is unresolved. V lost 4 bases to trimming and J lost 3 bases, with 7 bases between them. Germline assignment: CDR1 SGHTA and CDR2 FQGTGA. This CDR3 has 13 amino acids. This CDR3 reads CASSSSHYNEQFF. The DNA of the CDR3 is TGTGCCAGCAGCTCCTCTCACTACAATGAGCAGTTCTTC.

The chain uses TRBV6-4 and TRBJ1-1; 7 nucleotides match TRBD1. Germline trimming cut 2 bases from V and 10 bases from J; bases unmatched to any gene: 4. In germline, CDR1 is MRHNA, CDR2 SNTAGT. The CDR3 length is 12 residues. CDR3 DNA: TGTGCCAGCAGTGACCTACAGGGGAGAGCTTTCTTT. Protein product: CASSDLQGRAFF.

Many counts were recorded for this clonotype. Here the CDR3 reads CASRSTVGTKNIQYF. The CDR3 DNA is TGTGCCAGCAGATCGACAGTCGGGACCAAAAACATTCAGTACTTC. V and J are TRBV5-6 and TRBJ2-4; either TRBD1 or TRBD2 may supply D (5 bases each). The CDR3 runs 15 residues. The V and J ends lost 5 bases and 2 bases respectively, with 14 bases between them. Germline lookup yields CDR1 SGHDT and CDR2 YYEEEE.

This clonotype occurred a few times. The V gene is TRBV28, the J gene TRBJ1-3; D unclear. Trimming pared 3 bases from V and 4 bases from J, leaving 13 bases between. CDR3 length equals 15 residues. The V gene's germline CDR1 is MDHEN and CDR2 SYDVKM. The CDR3 bases are TGTGCCAGCAGTTTGAGGGTAGTGCCGGGAAACACCATATATTTT. Translation: CASSLRVVPGNTIYF.

CDR3 in amino acids: CASAVPNSPLHF. In DNA form, the CDR3 reads TGTGCCAGCGCGGTTCCGAATTCACCCCTCCACTTT. The chain joins TRBV11-1 to TRBJ1-6; D ambiguous. Germline CDR1 and CDR2: SGHAT and FQDESV (reference sequence). The CDR3 is 12 amino acids. V was trimmed by 8 bases and J by 7 bases, leaving 9 bases between them.

This clonotype was recorded many times. The chain joins TRBV6-1 to TRBJ2-7; perhaps TRBD2 as D (5 bases). The CDR3 spans 13 residues. V lost 7 bases to trimming and J lost 3 bases, with 13 bases between them. In germline, CDR1 is MNHNS, CDR2 SASEGT. The chain's CDR3 is CASNENSGYEQYF. CDR3 bases: TGTGCCAGCAATGAGAACAGCGGCTACGAGCAGTACTTC.

By frequency in the sample, this clonotype is medium-sized. The genes are TRBV29-1 and TRBJ1-1, with D hard to call. CDR1 SQVTM and CDR2 ANQGSEA come from the germline V gene. The V end lost 7 bases, the J end lost 10 bases, and 10 bases lay between the germline ends. The CDR3 extends over 9 amino acids. CDR3: CSAADGAFF. The CDR3 coding sequence is TGCAGCGCGGCGGATGGAGCTTTCTTT.